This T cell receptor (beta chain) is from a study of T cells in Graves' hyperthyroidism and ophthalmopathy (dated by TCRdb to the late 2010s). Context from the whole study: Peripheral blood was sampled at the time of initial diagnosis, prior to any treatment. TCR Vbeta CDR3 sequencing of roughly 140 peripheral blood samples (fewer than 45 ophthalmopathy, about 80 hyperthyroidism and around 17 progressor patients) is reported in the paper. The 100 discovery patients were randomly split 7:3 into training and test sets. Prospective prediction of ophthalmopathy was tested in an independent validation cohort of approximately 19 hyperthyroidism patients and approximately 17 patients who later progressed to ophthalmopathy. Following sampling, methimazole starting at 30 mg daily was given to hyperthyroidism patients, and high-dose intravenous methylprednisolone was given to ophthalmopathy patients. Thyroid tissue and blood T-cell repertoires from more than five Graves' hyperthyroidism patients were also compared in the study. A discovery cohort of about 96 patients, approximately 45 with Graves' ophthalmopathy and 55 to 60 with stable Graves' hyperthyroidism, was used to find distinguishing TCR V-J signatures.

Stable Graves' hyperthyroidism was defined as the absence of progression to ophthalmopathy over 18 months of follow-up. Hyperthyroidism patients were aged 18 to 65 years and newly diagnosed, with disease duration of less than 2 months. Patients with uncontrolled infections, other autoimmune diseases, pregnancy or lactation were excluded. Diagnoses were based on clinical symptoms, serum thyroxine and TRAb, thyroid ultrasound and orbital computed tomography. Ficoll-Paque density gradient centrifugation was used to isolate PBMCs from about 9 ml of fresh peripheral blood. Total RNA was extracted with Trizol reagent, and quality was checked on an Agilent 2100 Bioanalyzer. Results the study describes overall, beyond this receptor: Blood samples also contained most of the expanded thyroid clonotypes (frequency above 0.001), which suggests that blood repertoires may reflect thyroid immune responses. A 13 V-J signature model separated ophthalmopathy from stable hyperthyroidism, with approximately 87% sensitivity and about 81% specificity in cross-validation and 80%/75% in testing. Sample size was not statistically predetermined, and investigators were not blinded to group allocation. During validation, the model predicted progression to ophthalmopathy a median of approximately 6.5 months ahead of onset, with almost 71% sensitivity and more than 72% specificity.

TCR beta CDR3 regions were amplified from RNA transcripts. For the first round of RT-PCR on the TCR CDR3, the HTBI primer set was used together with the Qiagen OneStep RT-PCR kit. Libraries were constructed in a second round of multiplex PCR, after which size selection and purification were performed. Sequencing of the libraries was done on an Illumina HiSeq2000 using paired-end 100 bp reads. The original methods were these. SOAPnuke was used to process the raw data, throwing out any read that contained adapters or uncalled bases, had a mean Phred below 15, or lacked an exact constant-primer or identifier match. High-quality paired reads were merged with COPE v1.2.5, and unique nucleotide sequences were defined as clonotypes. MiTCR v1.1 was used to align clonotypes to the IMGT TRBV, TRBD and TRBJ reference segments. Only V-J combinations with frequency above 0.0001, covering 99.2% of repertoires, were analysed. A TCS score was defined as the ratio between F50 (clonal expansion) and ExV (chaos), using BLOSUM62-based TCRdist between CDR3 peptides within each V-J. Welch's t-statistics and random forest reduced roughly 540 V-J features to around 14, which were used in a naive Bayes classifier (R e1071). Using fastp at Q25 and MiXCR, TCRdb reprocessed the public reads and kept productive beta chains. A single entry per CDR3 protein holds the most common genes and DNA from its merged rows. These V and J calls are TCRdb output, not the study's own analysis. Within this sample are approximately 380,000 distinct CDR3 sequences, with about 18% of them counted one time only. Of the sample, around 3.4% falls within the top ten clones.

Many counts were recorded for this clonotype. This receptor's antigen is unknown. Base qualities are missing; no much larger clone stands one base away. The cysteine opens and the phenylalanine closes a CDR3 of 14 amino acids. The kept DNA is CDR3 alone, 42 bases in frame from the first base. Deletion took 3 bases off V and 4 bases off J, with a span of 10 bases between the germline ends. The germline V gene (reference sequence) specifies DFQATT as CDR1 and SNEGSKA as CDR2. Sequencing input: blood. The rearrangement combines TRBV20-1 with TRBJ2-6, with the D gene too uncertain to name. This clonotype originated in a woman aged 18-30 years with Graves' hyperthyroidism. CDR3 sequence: CSASKSAGANVLTF. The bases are TGCAGTGCTAGCAAATCGGCCGGGGCCAACGTCCTGACTTTC.